Listed below are T cell receptor beta chains from one sample, sequenced in a study of beta chain features in type 1 diabetes. Here immunoSEQ multiplex PCR was the method, and the copy in TCRdb shows in-frame clones only, minus some. The data hold about 640,000 clones, with 12% observed a single time. The sequenced sample was naive CD4+ T cells from blood. These receptors originate from a young man with type 1 diabetes. Both conserved end residues are part of each CDR3. A D gene is named only where the DNA matches it firmly. Clone size is given for some rows only: seen once, a few or many times, or a class if the clone is expanded.

j_call,clone_size,v_call,d_call,cdr3_aa,cdr3_nt
TRBJ2-1,few,TRBV5-1,.,CASRSFTGIEQFF,TGCGCCAGCAGATCTTTCACAGGCATTGAGCAGTTCTTC
TRBJ1-2,once,TRBV6-5,.,CASSYSGHGYTF,TGTGCCAGCAGTTACTCCGGACATGGCTACACCTTC
TRBJ1-6,.,TRBV7-9,.,CASGEGPENSPLHF,TGTGCCAGCGGGGAAGGGCCAGAGAATTCACCCCTCCACTTT
TRBJ2-7,.,TRBV7-2,TRBD2,CASSSRLAGRYYEQYF,TGTGCCAGCAGCTCAAGACTAGCGGGGCGATACTACGAGCAGTACTTC
TRBJ1-2,few,TRBV29-1,TRBD1,CSIRGQDDGYTF,TGCAGCATCAGGGGACAGGACGATGGCTACACCTTC
TRBJ1-1,.,TRBV4-2,TRBD1,CASSQDRDSLSQAFF,TGTGCCAGCAGCCAAGACCGGGACAGCCTTTCTCAAGCTTTCTTT
TRBJ2-2,.,TRBV29-1,TRBD2,CSVAGTSGTGELFF,TGCAGCGTCGCCGGGACTAGCGGAACCGGGGAGCTGTTTTTT
TRBJ2-7,few,TRBV29-1,TRBD1,CSARDRVDSYEQYF,TGCAGCGCTCGGGACAGGGTGGACTCCTACGAGCAGTACTTC
TRBJ2-7,.,TRBV29-1,.,CSVVPGSGYEQYF,TGCAGCGTTGTCCCCGGGTCGGGCTACGAGCAGTACTTC
TRBJ1-1,few,TRBV7-2,.,CASSLDRVRMNTEAFF,TGTGCCAGCAGCTTAGACAGGGTTCGGATGAACACTGAAGCTTTCTTT
TRBJ2-1,.,TRBV25-1,.,CASSEWGNNEQFF,TGTGCCAGCAGTGAATGGGGGAACAATGAGCAGTTCTTC
TRBJ1-1,few,TRBV9,.,CASSVVRDSTEAFF,TGTGCCAGCAGCGTAGTAAGGGATAGCACTGAAGCTTTCTTT